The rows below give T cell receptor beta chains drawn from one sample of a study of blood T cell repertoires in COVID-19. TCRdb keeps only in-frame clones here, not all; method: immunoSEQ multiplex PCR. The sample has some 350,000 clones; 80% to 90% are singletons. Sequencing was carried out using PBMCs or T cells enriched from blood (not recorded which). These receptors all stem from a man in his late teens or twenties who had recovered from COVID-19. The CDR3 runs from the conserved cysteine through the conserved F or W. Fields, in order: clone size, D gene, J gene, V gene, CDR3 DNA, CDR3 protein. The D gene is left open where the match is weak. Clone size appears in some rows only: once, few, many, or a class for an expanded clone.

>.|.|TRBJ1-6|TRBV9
TGTGCCAGCAGCGACAAGGGAGGGGGGTCACCCCTCCACTTT
CASSDKGGGSPLHF
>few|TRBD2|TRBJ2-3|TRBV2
TGTGCCAGCAGGGCTAGCGGGGGTGGTACAGATACGCAGTATTTT
CASRASGGGTDTQYF
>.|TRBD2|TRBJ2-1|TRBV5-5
TGTGCCAGCAGCCCTAGACTAGCGGGGGACTACAATGAGCAGTTCTTC
CASSPRLAGDYNEQFF
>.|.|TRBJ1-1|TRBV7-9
TGTGCCAGCAGCTTAACGTCAGCTGAAGCTTTCTTT
CASSLTSAEAFF
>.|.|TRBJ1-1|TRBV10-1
TGCGCCAGCAGTGAGCAACACAGGAGTACTGAAGCTTTCTTT
CASSEQHRSTEAFF
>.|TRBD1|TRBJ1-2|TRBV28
TGTGCCAGCAGCCTCGGACAGGGACGCAACTATGGCTACACCTTC
CASSLGQGRNYGYTF
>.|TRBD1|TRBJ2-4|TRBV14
TGTGCCAGCAGCCAACCCCGGGACAGAAAACTCGGCAAAAACATTCAGTACTTC
CASSQPRDRKLGKNIQYF
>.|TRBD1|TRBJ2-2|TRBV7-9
TGTGCCAGCAGCCTAAGACAGGGGCAGAACACCGGGGAGCTGTTTTTT
CASSLRQGQNTGELFF
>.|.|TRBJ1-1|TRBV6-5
TGTGCCAGCAGCAACACAGGAAACACTGAAGCTTTCTTT
CASSNTGNTEAFF
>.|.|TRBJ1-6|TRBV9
TGTGCCAGCAGCGCGTCAGGGGTTGCAGGGATTAATTCACCCCTCCACTTT
CASSASGVAGINSPLHF
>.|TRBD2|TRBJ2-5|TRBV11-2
TGTGCCAGCAGCTTTCGTAGCCTAGCGGGCCCCAGGCTCGAGACCCAGTACTTC
CASSFRSLAGPRLETQYF
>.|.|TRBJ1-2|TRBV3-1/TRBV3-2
TGTGCCAGCAGCCAGGCTACAGGGAGATCGGATGGCTACACCTTC
CASSQATGRSDGYTF
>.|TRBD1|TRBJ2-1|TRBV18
TGTGCCAGCTCACCAATTGGGACAGACAATGAGCAGTTCTTC
CASSPIGTDNEQFF
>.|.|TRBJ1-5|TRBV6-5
TGTGCCGGGTACAGGAACAGCAATCAGCCCCAGCATTTT
CAGYRNSNQPQHF
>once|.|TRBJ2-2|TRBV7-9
TGTGCCAGCAGCCCTGGTGGAGCGGGTGTCACCGGGGAGCTGTTTTTT
CASSPGGAGVTGELFF
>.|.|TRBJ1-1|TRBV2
TGTGCCAGCAGTGGACAGGCCAACACTGAAGCTTTCTTT
CASSGQANTEAFF
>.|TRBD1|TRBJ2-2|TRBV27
TGTGCCAGCAGACGCCCAGGACAGGGGGGGAATGGCGGGGAGCTGTTTTTT
CASRRPGQGGNGGELFF
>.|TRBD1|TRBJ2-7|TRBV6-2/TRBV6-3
TGTGCCAGCAGTCCCCACCGGGACAGAAATACCTACGAGCAGTACTTC
CASSPHRDRNTYEQYF
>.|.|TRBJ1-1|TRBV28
TGTGCCAGCAGTCTTTTGAACACTGAAGCTTTCTTT
CASSLLNTEAFF
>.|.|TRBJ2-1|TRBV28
TGTGCCAGCACTCCCGGGGGAGGACCGCACAATGAGCAGTTCTTC
CASTPGGGPHNEQFF
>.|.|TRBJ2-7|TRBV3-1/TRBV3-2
TGTGCCAGCAGCCTCCCGCCTGGGGGGAGAGATTGCTACGAGCAGTACTTC
CASSLPPGGRDCYEQYF
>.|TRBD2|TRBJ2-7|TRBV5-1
TGCGCCAGCAGTCTCTCTAGCGGCCCCTACGAGCAGTACTTC
CASSLSSGPYEQYF
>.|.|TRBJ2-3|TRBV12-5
TGTGCTAGTGGTTTGGTATCTGTGGATACGCAGTATTTT
CASGLVSVDTQYF
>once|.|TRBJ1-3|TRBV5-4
TGTGCCAGCAGCTTGGATGCCGGGTCCTCTGGAAACACCATATATTTT
CASSLDAGSSGNTIYF
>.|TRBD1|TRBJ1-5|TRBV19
TGTGCCAGTAGTACGTGGGACAGCCGGTACTCCTATAGCAATCAGCCCCAGCATTTT
CASSTWDSRYSYSNQPQHF
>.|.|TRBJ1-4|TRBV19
TGTGCCAGTAGGCAGACGACTATCACAACTAATGAAAAACTGTTTTTT
CASRQTTITTNEKLFF
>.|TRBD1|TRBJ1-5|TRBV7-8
TGTGCCAGCAGCTTAGCCGGACAGGGGAATCAGCCCCAGCATTTT
CASSLAGQGNQPQHF
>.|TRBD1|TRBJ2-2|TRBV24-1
TGTGCCACCAGTGACAAGAGGGACAGGCTGGGTACCGGGGAGCTGTTTTTT
CATSDKRDRLGTGELFF
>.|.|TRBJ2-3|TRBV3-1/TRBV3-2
TGTGCCAGCAGGCCAGGAGGGTGGGCGTATACGCAGTATTTT
CASRPGGWAYTQYF
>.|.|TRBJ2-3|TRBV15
TGTGCCACCAGCAGAGGGGGAGCCCGGAGCACAGATACGCAGTATTTT
CATSRGGARSTDTQYF
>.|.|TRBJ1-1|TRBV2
TGTGCCAGCAGGCTAAGTGTGAACACTGAAGCTTTCTTT
CASRLSVNTEAFF